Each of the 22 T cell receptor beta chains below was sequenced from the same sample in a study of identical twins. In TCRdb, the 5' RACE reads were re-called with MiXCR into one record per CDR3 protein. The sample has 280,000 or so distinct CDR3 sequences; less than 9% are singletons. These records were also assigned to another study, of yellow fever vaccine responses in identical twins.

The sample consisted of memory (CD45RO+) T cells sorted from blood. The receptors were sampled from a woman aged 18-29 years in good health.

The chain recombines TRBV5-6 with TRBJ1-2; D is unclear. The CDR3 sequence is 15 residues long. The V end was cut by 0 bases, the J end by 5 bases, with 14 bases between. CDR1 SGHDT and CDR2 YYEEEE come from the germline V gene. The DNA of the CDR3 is TGTGCCAGCAGCTTGGAAGCGGACGTCGGATATGGCTACACCTTC. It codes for CASSLEADVGYGYTF.

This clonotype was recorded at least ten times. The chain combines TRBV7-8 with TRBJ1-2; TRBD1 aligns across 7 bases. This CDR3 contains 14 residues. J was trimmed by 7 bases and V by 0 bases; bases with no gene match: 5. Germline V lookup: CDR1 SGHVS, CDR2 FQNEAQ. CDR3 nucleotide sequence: TGTGCCAGCAGCTTAGCGGAACAGGGGTCTGGCTACACCTTC. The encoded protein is CASSLAEQGSGYTF.

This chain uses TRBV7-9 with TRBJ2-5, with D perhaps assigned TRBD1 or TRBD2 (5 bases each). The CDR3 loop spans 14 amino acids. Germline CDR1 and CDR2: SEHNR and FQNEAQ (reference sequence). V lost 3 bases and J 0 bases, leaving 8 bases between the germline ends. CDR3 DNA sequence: TGTGCCAGCAGCTTCGGGACGAACCAAGAGACCCAGTACTTC. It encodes CASSFGTNQETQYF.

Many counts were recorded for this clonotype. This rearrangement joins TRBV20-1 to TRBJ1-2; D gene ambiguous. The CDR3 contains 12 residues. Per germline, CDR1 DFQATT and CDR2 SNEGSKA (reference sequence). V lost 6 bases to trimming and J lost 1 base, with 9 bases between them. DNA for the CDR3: TGCAGTGCGGTGGAGATTAACTATGGCTACACCTTC. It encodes CSAVEINYGYTF.

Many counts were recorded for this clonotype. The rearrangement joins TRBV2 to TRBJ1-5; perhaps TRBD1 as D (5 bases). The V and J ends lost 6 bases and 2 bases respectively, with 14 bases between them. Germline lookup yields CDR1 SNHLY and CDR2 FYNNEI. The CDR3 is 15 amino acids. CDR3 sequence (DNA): TGTGCCAGCAGACTGGGGGAAGGGGGCAATCAGCCCCAGCATTTT. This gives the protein CASRLGEGGNQPQHF. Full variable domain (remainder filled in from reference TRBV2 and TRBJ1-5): EPEVTQTPSHQVTQMGQEVILRCVPISNHLYFYWYRQILGQKVEFLVSFYNNEISEKSEIFDDQFSVERPDGSNFTLKIRSTKLEDSAMYFCASRLGEGGNQPQHFGDGTRLSIL.

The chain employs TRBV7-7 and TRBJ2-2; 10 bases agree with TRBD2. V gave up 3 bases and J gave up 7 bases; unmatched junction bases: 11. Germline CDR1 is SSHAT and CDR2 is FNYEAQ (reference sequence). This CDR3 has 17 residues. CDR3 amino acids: CASSFRSGLAANGELFF. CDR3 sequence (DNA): TGTGCCAGCAGCTTTAGGTCTGGACTAGCGGCGAACGGGGAGCTGTTTTTT.

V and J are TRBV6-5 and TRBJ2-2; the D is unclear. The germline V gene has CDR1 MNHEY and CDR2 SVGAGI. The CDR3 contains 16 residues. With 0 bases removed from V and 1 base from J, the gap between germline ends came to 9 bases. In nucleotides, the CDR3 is TGTGCCAGCAGTTACTCGAAGAGTCTGAACACCGGGGAGCTGTTTTTT. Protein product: CASSYSKSLNTGELFF.

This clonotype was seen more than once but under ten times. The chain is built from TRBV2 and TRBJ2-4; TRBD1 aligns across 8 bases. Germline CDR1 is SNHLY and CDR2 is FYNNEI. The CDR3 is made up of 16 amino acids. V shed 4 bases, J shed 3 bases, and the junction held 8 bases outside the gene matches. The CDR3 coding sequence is TGTGCCAGCAGTGCACAGGGGGTTGGGGTCAAAAACATTCAGTACTTC. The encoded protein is CASSAQGVGVKNIQYF.

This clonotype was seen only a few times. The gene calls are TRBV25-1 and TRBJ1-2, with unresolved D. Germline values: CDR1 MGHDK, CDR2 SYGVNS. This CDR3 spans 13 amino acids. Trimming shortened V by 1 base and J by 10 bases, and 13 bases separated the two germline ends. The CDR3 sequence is CASSEFEGSVYTF. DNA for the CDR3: TGTGCCAGCAGTGAATTTGAGGGTTCAGTCTACACCTTC.

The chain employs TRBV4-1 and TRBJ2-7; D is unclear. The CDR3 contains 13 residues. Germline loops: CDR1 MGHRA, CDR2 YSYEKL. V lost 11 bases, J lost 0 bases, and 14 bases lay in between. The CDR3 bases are TGCGCCCGCCGTAGCAGGAACTCCTACGAGCAGTACGTC. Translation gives CARRSRNSYEQYV.

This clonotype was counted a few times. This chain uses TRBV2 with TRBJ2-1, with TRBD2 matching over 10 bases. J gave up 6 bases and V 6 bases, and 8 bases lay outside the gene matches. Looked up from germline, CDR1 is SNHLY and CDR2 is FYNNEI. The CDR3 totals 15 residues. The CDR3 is CASRGAGGGPNEQFF. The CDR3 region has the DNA TGTGCCAGCAGGGGAGCGGGAGGGGGCCCCAATGAGCAGTTCTTC.

Here the CDR3 DNA reads TGTGCCAGCAGACCCACTAGCGGGGGTATCAATGAGCAGTTCTTC. Translated: CASRPTSGGINEQFF. The rearrangement joins TRBV2 to TRBJ2-1; TRBD2 aligns across 11 bases. Germline CDR1 and CDR2: SNHLY and FYNNEI. The length of the CDR3 is 15 residues. V was clipped by 6 bases and J by 6 bases; unmatched bases: 7.

CDR3 in amino acids: CASSLSSGVGTEAFF. Here the CDR3 DNA reads TGTGCCAGCAGTTTATCGTCCGGAGTGGGGACTGAAGCTTTCTTT. The chain combines TRBV27 with TRBJ1-1; D is unclear. Trimming removed 0 bases at V and 5 bases at J, with 13 bases between. Per germline, CDR1 MNHEY and CDR2 SMNVEV (reference sequence). CDR3 length: 15 residues.

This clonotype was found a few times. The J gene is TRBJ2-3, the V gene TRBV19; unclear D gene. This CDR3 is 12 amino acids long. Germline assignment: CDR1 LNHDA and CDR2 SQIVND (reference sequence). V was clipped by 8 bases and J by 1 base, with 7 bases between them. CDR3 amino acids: CASGHRTDTQYF. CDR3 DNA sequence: TGTGCCAGTGGGCACCGCACAGATACGCAGTATTTT.

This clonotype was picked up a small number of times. The CDR3 here is CASSRSGGASTNEQYV. For the CDR3, the DNA is TGTGCCAGCAGCCGATCGGGGGGGGCCTCGACTAACGAGCAGTACGTC. This chain joins TRBV14 and TRBJ2-7, with TRBD2 identical over 8 bases. Germline CDR1 is SGHDN and CDR2 is FVKESK. The CDR3 consists of 16 residues. V lost 4 bases to trimming and J lost 5 bases; unmatched junction nucleotides: 13.

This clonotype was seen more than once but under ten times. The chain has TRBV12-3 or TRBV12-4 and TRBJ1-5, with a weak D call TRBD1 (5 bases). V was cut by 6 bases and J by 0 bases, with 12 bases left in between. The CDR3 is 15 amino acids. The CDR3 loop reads CASSTGVYSNQPQHF. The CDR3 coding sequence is TGTGCCAGCAGCACGGGGGTCTATAGCAATCAGCCCCAGCATTTT.

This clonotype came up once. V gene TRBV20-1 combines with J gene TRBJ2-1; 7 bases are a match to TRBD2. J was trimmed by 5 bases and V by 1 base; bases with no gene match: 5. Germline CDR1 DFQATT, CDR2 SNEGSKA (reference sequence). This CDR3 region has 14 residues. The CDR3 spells CSARGTRSDNEQFF. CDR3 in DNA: TGCAGTGCTAGAGGGACTAGATCAGACAATGAGCAGTTCTTC.

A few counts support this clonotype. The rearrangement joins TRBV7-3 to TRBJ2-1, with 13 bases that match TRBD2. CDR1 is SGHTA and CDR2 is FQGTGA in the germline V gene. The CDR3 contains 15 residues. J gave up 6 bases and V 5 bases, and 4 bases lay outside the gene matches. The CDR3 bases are TGTGCCAGCAGCCTGGGACTAGCGGGAATCAATGAGCAGTTCTTC. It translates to CASSLGLAGINEQFF. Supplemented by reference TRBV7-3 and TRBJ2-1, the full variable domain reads GAGVSQTPSNKVTEKGKYVELRCDPISGHTALYWYRQSLGQGPEFLIYFQGTGAADDSGLPNDRFFAVRPEGSVSTLKIQRTERGDSAVYLCASSLGLAGINEQFFGPGTRLTVL.

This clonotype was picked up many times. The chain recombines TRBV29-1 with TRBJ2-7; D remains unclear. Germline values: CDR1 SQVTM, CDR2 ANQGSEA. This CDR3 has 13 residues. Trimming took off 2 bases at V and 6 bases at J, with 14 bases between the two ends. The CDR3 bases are TGCAGCGTTGAACCTGCGCGTGGTGGCGAGCAGTACTTC. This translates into CSVEPARGGEQYF.

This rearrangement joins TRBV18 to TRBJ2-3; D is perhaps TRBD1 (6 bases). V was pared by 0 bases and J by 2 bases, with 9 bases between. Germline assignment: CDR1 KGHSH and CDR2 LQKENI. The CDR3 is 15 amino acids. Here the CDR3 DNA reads TGTGCCAGCTCACCACCGGACAGCTACACAGATACGCAGTATTTT. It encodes CASSPPDSYTDTQYF.

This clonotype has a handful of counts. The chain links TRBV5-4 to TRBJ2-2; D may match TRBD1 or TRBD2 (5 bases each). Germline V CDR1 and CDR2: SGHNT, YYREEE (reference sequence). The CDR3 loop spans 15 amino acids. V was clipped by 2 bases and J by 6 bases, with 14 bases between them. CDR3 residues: CASSFRGAGAGELFF. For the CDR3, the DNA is TGTGCCAGCAGCTTTAGAGGGGCTGGTGCCGGGGAGCTGTTTTTT.

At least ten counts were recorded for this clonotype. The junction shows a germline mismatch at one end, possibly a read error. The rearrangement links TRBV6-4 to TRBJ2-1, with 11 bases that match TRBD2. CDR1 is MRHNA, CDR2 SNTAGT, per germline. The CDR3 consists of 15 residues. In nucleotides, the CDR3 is TGCGCCAGCAGCGCACTAGCGGGGGCCTACAATGAGCAGTTCTTC. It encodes CASSALAGAYNEQFF.